The 8 T cell receptor beta chains reported below all come from one sample, sequenced in a study of human T cells and chemical hapten exposure. From the RACE reads, TCRdb called clonotypes with MiXCR, one entry per CDR3 protein. The sample comprises about 190,000 distinct CDR3 sequences, around 25% of which are singletons, and roughly 2.3% rests with the top ten. Time point meaning: patch test 3, about 24 weeks after DPC sensitization. Specified treatment: therapeutic diphenylcyclopropenone sensitization with weekly scalp DPC. This sample comprised whole blood, obtained in connection with sensitization to the hapten diphenylcyclopropenone (DPC). Every receptor here comes from a middle-aged woman with alopecia areata. Some clones in this sample may be carry-over from other donors' samples.

DNA for the CDR3: TGTGCCAGCAGTTTACGGCAGGGGGGTAACTATGGCTACACCTTC. Translated, it gives CASSLRQGGNYGYTF. The chain is built from TRBV28 and TRBJ1-2; 7 bases line up with TRBD1. J gave up 1 base and V 2 bases, and 4 bases lay outside the gene matches. CDR3 length: 15 residues. Germline loops: CDR1 MDHEN, CDR2 SYDVKM.

This clonotype was seen more than once but under ten times. The genes are TRBV30 and TRBJ1-2; 11 bases are shared with TRBD1. Germline values: CDR1 GTSNPN, CDR2 SVGIG (reference sequence). This CDR3 is 15 amino acids long. V trimming: 0 bases; J trimming: 7 bases; junction bases outside the gene matches: 7. The CDR3 loop reads CAWSVLDRGRSGYTF. Here the CDR3 DNA reads TGTGCCTGGAGTGTGCTGGACAGGGGGCGAAGTGGCTACACCTTC.

The chain's CDR3 is CASTRRGGGVSGNEQFF. The CDR3 DNA follows: TGTGCCAGCACCCGACGGGGCGGGGGAGTGAGTGGTAATGAGCAGTTCTTC. The J gene is TRBJ2-1, the V gene TRBV27; TRBD2 matches 7 bases. Germline CDR1 MNHEY, CDR2 SMNVEV (reference sequence). J lost 7 bases, V lost 7 bases, and 19 bases had no gene match. CDR3 size: 17 residues.

This clonotype was found many times. The chain recombines TRBV29-1 with TRBJ2-1, with 8 bases aligning to TRBD1. Germline values: CDR1 SQVTM, CDR2 ANQGSEA. Trimming took 5 bases from V and 7 from J; bases not matched to a gene: 1. The length of the CDR3 is 11 residues. CDR3: CSVRTGNEQFF. DNA for the CDR3: TGCAGCGTTAGGACAGGGAATGAGCAGTTCTTC.

This clonotype was detected a few times. V gene TRBV6-5 combines with J gene TRBJ1-2; the D is unclear. CDR1 is MNHEY and CDR2 is SVGAGI in the germline V gene. With 0 bases removed from V and 8 bases from J, the gap between germline ends came to 10 bases. The CDR3 consists of 13 residues. The CDR3 here is CASSYSISLGYTF. The CDR3 region has the DNA TGTGCCAGCAGTTACTCGATTTCTCTCGGCTACACCTTC.

This clonotype showed up just a few times. The chain recombines TRBV4-3 with TRBJ1-1; D is uncertain. Trimming removed 4 bases at V and 5 bases at J, with 14 bases between. The germline V gene encodes CDR1 LGHNA and CDR2 YSLEER. The CDR3 runs to 14 residues. In nucleotides, the CDR3 is TGCGCCAGCAGCCGGTGGGGAGTTGAAACTGAAGCTTTCTTT. This gives the protein CASSRWGVETEAFF.

This chain links TRBV5-1 with TRBJ1-2; no firm D call. V lost 0 bases and J 5 bases, leaving 5 bases between the germline ends. The CDR3 contains 12 residues. The germline gives CDR1 SGHRS, CDR2 YFSETQ. CDR3 amino acids: CASSLDVYGYTF. The CDR3 DNA reads as TGCGCCAGCAGCTTGGATGTTTATGGCTACACCTTC.

This clonotype turned up a few times. The chain is built from TRBV20-1 and TRBJ1-1; D call uncertain. Germline V gene lookup returns CDR1 DFQATT and CDR2 SNEGSKA (reference sequence). The V end was cut by 6 bases, the J end by 1 base, with 21 bases between. The CDR3 runs 16 residues. CDR3 in amino acids: CSAPRHGESPNTEAFF. The CDR3 DNA follows: TGCAGTGCCCCACGGCACGGAGAAAGCCCGAACACTGAAGCTTTCTTT.